A selection of T cell receptor beta chains follows, all from one sample in a study of T cells in Graves' hyperthyroidism and ophthalmopathy. MiXCR, run by TCRdb on the multiplex PCR reads, gives a single entry per CDR3 protein. The table includes fewer than 750,000 distinct CDR3 sequences, about 14% detected once. The sequenced sample was blood. The source is a woman in her 40s with Graves' ophthalmopathy. Each CDR3 is given with its conserved first and last residue. D genes are given only for firm matches. Some rows mark clone size as missing; the rest say once, few, many or name a class of expanded clone.

v_call	d_call	j_call	clone_size	cdr3_aa	cdr3_nt
TRBV19	NA	TRBJ1-5	many	CASSIEQFSNQPQHF	TGTGCCAGTAGTATCGAACAGTTCTCTAATCAGCCCCAGCATTTT
TRBV24-1	NA	TRBJ2-7	many	CATSLRETNLEQYF	TGTGCCACCAGCCTCCGGGAAACGAATTTGGAGCAGTACTTC
TRBV4-2	NA	TRBJ1-2	NA	CASSQASVYGYTF	TGTGCCAGCAGCCAAGCCAGCGTCTATGGCTACACCTTC
TRBV7-2	NA	TRBJ2-5	many	CASSFVKRDQETQYF	TGTGCCAGCAGCTTTGTTAAGCGGGACCAAGAGACCCAGTACTTC
TRBV6-5	NA	TRBJ2-6	few	CASSYSTPRSGANVLTF	TGTGCCAGCAGTTACTCGACTCCCCGCTCTGGGGCCAACGTCCTGACTTTC
TRBV12-3/TRBV12-4	NA	TRBJ1-3	many	CASLGGGNTIYF	TGTGCCTCCCTGGGGGGAGGAAACACCATATATTTT
TRBV4-1	NA	TRBJ2-7	many	CASSQEQYRVHEQYF	TGCGCCAGCAGCCAAGAGCAATACAGGGTCCACGAGCAGTACTTC
TRBV29-1	NA	TRBJ2-5	many	CSVLGRELETQYF	TGCAGCGTTCTAGGCAGGGAACTCGAGACCCAGTACTTC
TRBV28	NA	TRBJ1-2	NA	CASIRDGYGYTF	TGTGCCAGCATACGAGACGGCTATGGCTACACCTTC
TRBV6-5	NA	TRBJ2-2	few	CASSYSIGSGELFF	TGTGCCAGCAGTTACTCGATCGGCTCCGGGGAGCTGTTTTTT
TRBV2	TRBD1	TRBJ2-5	many	CASSEAGYGTAQETQYF	TGTGCCAGCAGTGAAGCGGGCTACGGGACAGCCCAAGAGACCCAGTACTTC
TRBV27	TRBD2	TRBJ2-7	NA	CASSVRLAGHGEQYF	TGTGCCAGCAGTGTCAGACTAGCGGGCCACGGCGAGCAGTACTTC
TRBV28	NA	TRBJ2-2	many	CASSLNRDYTGELFF	TGTGCCAGCAGTTTAAACAGGGACTACACCGGGGAGCTGTTTTTT
TRBV30	NA	TRBJ1-1	many	CACPKGTTEAFF	TGTGCCTGCCCTAAGGGGACCACTGAAGCTTTCTTT
TRBV2	NA	TRBJ1-5	many	CASSEYQGKSNQPQHF	TGTGCCAGCAGTGAATACCAGGGAAAGAGCAATCAGCCCCAGCATTTT
TRBV27	NA	TRBJ1-5	many	CASSLSPWQPQHF	TGTGCCAGCAGTTTATCGCCCTGGCAGCCCCAGCATTTT
TRBV6-5	NA	TRBJ1-5	many	CASSSWGEISNQPQHF	TGTGCCAGCAGCTCGTGGGGGGAAATTAGCAATCAGCCCCAGCATTTT
TRBV28	NA	TRBJ2-7	many	CASSLSGAASYEQYF	TGTGCCAGCAGTTTATCAGGGGCAGCCTCCTACGAGCAGTACTTC
TRBV6-1	NA	TRBJ1-3	many	CASSDFAGTGNTIYF	TGTGCCAGCAGTGATTTCGCAGGGACTGGAAACACCATATATTTT
TRBV16	TRBD1	TRBJ2-7	few	CASSYWAGQGDEQYF	TGTGCCAGCAGCTACTGGGCGGGACAGGGTGACGAGCAGTACTTC
TRBV6-2/TRBV6-3	TRBD1	TRBJ2-5	many	CASGDRQETQYF	TGTGCCAGCGGGGACAGGCAAGAGACCCAGTACTTC
TRBV20-1	NA	TRBJ2-3	NA	CSARTLTTDTQYF	TGCAGTGCTCGGACTTTAACCACAGATACGCAGTATTTT
TRBV6-1	TRBD2	TRBJ2-1	few	CASKAGGGYNEQFF	TGTGCCAGCAAAGCGGGAGGGGGCTACAATGAGCAGTTCTTC
TRBV6-5	NA	TRBJ2-7	few	CASSYGGLGVSEQYF	TGTGCCAGCAGTTACGGGGGACTGGGAGTTTCGGAGCAGTACTTC
TRBV29-1	NA	TRBJ1-2	many	CSVVPGNYGYTF	TGCAGCGTTGTCCCAGGGAACTATGGCTACACCTTC
TRBV9	NA	TRBJ2-5	few	CASSAGGHQQETQYF	TGTGCCAGCAGCGCCGGGGGACACCAGCAAGAGACCCAGTACTTC
TRBV18	TRBD2	TRBJ2-7	many	CASSPASGSQSEQYF	TGTGCCAGCTCACCAGCAAGCGGGAGCCAGAGCGAGCAGTACTTC
TRBV12-3/TRBV12-4	NA	TRBJ2-7	many	CASGLGIHEQYF	TGTGCCAGCGGGTTGGGGATCCACGAGCAGTACTTC
TRBV5-1	NA	TRBJ2-7	NA	CASSLVLRSYEQHF	TGCGCCAGCAGCTTGGTACTCCGGTCTTACGAGCAGCACTTC
TRBV11-2	NA	TRBJ2-4	many	CASSLDLGNIQYF	TGTGCCAGCAGCTTAGATCTGGGGAACATTCAGTACTTC
TRBV11-2	NA	TRBJ1-1	many	CASYRFGLTNTEAFF	TGTGCCAGCTATCGGTTTGGACTCACGAACACTGAAGCTTTCTTT
TRBV28	NA	TRBJ1-2	many	CASSPPRTANSYGYTF	TGTGCCAGCAGTCCGCCTCGGACAGCCAACAGCTATGGCTACACCTTC
TRBV5-1	TRBD2	TRBJ2-7	many	CASSLGSGRAEQYF	TGCGCCAGCAGCTTGGGGAGCGGGAGGGCCGAGCAGTACTTC
TRBV12-3/TRBV12-4	TRBD1	TRBJ2-1	many	CASSSRDRPNEQFF	TGTGCCAGCAGCTCCAGGGACAGGCCCAATGAGCAGTTCTTC
TRBV19	NA	TRBJ2-7	many	CASSIRGGGTYEQYF	TGTGCCAGTAGTATCCGCGGAGGGGGAACCTACGAGCAGTACTTC
TRBV28	NA	TRBJ2-7	NA	CASSFDGSQPYEQYF	TGTGCCAGCAGTTTTGACGGGAGCCAGCCTTACGAGCAGTACTTC
TRBV6-1	TRBD1	TRBJ1-1	many	CASKRDRLNTEAFF	TGTGCCAGCAAAAGGGACAGACTAAACACTGAAGCTTTCTTT
TRBV14	NA	TRBJ2-5	many	CASSQVGGTETQYF	TGTGCCAGCAGCCAAGTTGGCGGGACGGAGACCCAGTACTTC
TRBV25-1	NA	TRBJ2-1	many	CASSPWGLESYNEQFF	TGTGCCAGCAGTCCCTGGGGGTTGGAGTCCTACAATGAGCAGTTCTTC
TRBV30	NA	TRBJ1-5	few	CAWSFGDNQPQHF	TGTGCCTGGAGTTTTGGGGACAATCAGCCCCAGCATTTT
TRBV6-2/TRBV6-3	NA	TRBJ1-2	many	CASSGPGRGYGYTF	TGTGCCAGCAGTGGACCGGGACGGGGCTATGGCTACACCTTC
TRBV9	NA	TRBJ1-2	NA	CASSVVGSGGYGYTF	TGTGCCAGCAGCGTAGTCGGATCCGGTGGCTATGGCTACACCTTC
TRBV25-1	NA	TRBJ2-7	many	CASSEGALVYEQYF	TGTGCCAGCAGTGAGGGGGCGCTTGTCTACGAGCAGTACTTC
TRBV20-1	NA	TRBJ1-2	many	CSARDPLTGNYGYTF	TGCAGTGCTAGAGATCCCCTCACGGGTAACTATGGCTACACCTTC
TRBV5-1	NA	TRBJ2-2	NA	CASSLGQAVSGELFF	TGCGCCAGCAGCTTGGGACAAGCGGTGAGCGGGGAGCTGTTTTTT
TRBV2	NA	TRBJ1-5	many	CASSVQGPPQPQHF	TGTGCCAGCAGTGTTCAGGGGCCACCACAGCCCCAGCATTTT
TRBV30	NA	TRBJ1-2	NA	CAWRGGDTSYTF	TGTGCCTGGAGAGGGGGGGACACAAGCTACACCTTC
TRBV24-1	NA	TRBJ2-2	NA	CATSDSGTGELFF	TGTGCCACCAGTGATTCAGGGACCGGGGAGCTGTTTTTT
TRBV24-1	TRBD1	TRBJ2-7	many	CATRGGQDYEQYF	TGTGCCACCAGAGGGGGACAGGACTACGAGCAGTACTTC